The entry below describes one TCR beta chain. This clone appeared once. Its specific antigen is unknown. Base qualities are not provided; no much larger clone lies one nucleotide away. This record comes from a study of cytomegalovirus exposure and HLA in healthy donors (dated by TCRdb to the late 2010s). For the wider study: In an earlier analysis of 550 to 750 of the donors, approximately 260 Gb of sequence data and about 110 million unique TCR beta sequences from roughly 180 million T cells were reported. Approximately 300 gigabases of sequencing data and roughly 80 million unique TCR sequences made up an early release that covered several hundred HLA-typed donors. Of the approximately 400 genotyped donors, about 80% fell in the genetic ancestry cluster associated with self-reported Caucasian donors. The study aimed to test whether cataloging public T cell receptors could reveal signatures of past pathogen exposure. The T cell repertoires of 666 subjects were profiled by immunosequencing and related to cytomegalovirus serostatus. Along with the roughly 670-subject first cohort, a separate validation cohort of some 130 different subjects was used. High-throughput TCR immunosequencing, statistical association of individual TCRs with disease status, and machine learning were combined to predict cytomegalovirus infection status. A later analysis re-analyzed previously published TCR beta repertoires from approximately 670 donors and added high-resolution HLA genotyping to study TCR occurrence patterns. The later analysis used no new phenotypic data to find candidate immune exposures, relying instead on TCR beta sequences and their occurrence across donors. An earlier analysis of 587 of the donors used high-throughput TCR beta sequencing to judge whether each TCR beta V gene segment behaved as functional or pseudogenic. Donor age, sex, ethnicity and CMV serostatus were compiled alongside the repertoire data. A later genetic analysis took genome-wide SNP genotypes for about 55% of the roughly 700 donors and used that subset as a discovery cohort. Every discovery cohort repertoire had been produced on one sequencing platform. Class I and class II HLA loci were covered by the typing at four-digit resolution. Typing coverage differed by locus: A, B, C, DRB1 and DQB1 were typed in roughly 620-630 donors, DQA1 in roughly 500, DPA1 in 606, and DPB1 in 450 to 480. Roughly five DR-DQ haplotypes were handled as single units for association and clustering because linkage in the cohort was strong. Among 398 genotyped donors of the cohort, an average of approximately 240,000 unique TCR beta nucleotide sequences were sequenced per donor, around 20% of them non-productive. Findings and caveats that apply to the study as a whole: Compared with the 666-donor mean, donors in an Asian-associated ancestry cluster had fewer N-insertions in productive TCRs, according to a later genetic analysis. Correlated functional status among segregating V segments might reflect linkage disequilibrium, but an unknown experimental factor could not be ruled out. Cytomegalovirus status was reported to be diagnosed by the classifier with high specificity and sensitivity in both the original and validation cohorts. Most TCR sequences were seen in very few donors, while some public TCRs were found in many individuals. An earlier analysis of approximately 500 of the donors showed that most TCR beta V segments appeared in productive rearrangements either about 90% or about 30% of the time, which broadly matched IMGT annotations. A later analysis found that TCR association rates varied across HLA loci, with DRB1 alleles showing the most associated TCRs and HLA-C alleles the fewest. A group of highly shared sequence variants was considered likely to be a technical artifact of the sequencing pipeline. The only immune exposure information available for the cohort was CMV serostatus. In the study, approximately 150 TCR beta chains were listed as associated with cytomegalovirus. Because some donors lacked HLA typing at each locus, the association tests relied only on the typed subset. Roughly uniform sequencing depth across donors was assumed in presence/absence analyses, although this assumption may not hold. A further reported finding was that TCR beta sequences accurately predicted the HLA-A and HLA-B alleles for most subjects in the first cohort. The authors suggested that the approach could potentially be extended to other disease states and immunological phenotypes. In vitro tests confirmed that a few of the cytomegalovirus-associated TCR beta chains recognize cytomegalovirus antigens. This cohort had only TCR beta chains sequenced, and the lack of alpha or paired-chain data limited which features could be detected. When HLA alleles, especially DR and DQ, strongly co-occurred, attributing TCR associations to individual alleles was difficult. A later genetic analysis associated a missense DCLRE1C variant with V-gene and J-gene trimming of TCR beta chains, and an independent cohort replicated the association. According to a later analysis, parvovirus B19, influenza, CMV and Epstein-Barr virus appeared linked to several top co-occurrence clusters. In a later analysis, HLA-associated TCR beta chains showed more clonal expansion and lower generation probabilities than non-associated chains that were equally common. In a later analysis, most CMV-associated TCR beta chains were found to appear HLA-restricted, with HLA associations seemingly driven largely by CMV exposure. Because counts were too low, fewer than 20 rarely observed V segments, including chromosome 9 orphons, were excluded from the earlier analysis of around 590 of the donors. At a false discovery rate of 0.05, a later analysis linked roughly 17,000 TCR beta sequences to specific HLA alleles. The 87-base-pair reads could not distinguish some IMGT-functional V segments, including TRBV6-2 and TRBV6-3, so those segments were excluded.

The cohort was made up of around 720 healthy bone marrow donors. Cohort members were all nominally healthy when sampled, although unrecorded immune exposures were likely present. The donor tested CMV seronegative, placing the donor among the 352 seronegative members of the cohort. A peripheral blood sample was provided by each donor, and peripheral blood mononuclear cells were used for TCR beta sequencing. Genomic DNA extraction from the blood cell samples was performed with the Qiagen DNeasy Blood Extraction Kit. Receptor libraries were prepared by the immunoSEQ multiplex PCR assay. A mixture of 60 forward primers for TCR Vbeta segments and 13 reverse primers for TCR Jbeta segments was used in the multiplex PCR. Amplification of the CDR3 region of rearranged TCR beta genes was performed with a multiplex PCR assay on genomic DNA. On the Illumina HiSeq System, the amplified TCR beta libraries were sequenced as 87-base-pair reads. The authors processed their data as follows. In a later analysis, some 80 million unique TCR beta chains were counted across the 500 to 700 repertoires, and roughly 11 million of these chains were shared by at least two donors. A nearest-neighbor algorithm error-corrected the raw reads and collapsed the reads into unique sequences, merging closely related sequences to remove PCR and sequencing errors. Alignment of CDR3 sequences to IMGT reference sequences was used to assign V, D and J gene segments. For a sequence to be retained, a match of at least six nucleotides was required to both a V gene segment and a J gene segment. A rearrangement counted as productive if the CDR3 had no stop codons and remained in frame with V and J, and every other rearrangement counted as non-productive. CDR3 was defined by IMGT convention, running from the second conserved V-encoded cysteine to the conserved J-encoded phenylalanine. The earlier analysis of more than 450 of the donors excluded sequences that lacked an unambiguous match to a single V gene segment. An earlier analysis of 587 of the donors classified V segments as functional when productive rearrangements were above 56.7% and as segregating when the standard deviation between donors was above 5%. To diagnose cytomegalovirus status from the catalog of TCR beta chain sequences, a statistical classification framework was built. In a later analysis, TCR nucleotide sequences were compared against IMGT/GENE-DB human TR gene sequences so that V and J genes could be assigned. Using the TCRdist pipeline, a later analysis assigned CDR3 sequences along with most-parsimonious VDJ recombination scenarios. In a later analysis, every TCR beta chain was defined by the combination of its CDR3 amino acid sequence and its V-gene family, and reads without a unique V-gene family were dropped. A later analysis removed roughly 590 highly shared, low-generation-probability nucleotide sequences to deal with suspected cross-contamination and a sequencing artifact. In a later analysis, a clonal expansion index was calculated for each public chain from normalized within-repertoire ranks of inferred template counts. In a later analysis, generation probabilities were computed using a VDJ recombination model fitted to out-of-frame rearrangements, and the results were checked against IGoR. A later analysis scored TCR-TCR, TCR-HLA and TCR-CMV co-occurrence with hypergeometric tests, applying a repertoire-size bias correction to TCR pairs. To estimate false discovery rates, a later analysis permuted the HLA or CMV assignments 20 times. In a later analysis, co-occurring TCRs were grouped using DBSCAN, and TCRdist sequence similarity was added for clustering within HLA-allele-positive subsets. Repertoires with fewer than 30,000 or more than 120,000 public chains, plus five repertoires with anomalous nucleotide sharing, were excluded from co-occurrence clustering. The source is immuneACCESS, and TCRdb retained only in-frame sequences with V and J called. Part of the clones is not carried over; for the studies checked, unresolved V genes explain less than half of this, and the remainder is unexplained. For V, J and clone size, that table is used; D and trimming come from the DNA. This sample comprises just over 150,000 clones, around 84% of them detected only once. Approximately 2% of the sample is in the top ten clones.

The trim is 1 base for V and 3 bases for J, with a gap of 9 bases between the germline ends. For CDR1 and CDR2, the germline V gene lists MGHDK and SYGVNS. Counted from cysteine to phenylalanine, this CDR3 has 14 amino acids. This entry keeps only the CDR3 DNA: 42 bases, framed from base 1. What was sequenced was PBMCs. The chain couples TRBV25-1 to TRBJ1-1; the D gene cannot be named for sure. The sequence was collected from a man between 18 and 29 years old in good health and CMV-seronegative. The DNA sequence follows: TGTGCCAGCAGTGAATTTTTCGGGGACACTGAAGCTTTCTTT. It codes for CASSEFFGDTEAFF.